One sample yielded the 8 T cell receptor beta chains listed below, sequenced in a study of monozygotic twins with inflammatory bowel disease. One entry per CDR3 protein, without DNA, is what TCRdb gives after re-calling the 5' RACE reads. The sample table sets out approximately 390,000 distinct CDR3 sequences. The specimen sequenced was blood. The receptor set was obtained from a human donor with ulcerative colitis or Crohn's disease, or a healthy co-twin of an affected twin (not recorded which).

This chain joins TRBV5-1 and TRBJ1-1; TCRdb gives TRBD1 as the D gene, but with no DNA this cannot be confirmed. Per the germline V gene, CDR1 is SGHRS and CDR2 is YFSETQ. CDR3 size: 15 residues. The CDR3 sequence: CASSLEDTLNTEAFF.

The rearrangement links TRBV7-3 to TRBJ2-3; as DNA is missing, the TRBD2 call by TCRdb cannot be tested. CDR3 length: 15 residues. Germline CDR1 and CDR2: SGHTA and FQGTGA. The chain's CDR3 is CASSEIAGRGGTQYF.

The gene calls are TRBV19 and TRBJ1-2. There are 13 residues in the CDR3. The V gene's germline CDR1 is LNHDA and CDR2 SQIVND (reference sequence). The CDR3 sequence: CATGYHALNGYTF.

This CDR3 is CASSQERNEQFF. This chain uses TRBV4-3 with TRBJ2-1. Germline CDR1 reads LGHNA; CDR2 reads YSLEER. The CDR3 extends over 12 amino acids.

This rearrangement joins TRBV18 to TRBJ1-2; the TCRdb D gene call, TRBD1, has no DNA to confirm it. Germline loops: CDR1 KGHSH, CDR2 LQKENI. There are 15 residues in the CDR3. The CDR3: CASSPNTEGNYGYTF.

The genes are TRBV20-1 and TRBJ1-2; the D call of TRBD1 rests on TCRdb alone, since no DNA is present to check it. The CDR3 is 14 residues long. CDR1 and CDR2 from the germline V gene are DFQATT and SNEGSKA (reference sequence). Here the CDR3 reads CSARDPRGHHGYTF.

This CDR3 is CAISIVQGASDTEAFF. The V and J genes are TRBV10-3 and TRBJ1-1; TCRdb picks TRBD1, but there is no DNA to check that call. CDR1 is ENHRY and CDR2 is SYGVKD in the germline V gene. The CDR3 extends over 16 amino acids.

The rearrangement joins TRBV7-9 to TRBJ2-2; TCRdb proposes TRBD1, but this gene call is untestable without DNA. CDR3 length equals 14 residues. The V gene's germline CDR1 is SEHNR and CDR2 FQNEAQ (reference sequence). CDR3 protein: CASSLAGTGGELFF.